One and the same sample provided the 18 T cell receptor beta chains below, sequenced in a study of T-cell memory formation after mild COVID-19. TCRdb itself ran the 5' RACE reads through MiXCR, one entry per CDR3 protein. The table has about 430,000 distinct CDR3 sequences, roughly 26% seen once. Material: PBMCs or a T cell subset sorted from them (not recorded which). The receptors derive from an adult woman who had mild COVID-19 (a few samples of this study predate the infection). Cell type and time point are not known.

This chain connects TRBV27 to TRBJ1-2; TRBD1 matches 10 bases. Germline-derived CDR1 and CDR2 are MNHEY and SMNVEV (reference sequence). V gave up 6 bases and J gave up 4 bases; unmatched junction bases: 5. The CDR3 extends over 14 amino acids. CDR3 nucleotides: TGTGCCAGCAGCCCCGGGACAGGGGTCTATGGCTACACCTTC. Its translation: CASSPGTGVYGYTF.

The gene calls are TRBV7-8 and TRBJ2-5; D gene unclear. Germline loops: CDR1 SGHVS, CDR2 FQNEAQ. Trimming pared 2 bases from V and 5 bases from J, leaving 15 bases between. The CDR3 spans 15 residues. The CDR3 here is CASSLFVPRRETQYF. Written as DNA, the CDR3 is TGTGCCAGCAGCTTATTCGTCCCGAGAAGGGAGACCCAGTACTTC.

At least ten counts were recorded for this clonotype. V and J are TRBV24-1 and TRBJ2-5; possibly TRBD1 or TRBD2 for D (5 bases each). The germline V gene has CDR1 KGHDR and CDR2 SFDVKD. The CDR3 is made up of 14 amino acids. V lost 4 bases to trimming and J lost 4 bases, with 12 bases between them. The CDR3 here is CATSEPGRGETQYF. The CDR3 DNA sequence: TGTGCCACCAGTGAGCCGGGACGTGGAGAGACCCAGTACTTC.

The chain is built from TRBV29-1 and TRBJ1-1; no clear D. The V and J ends lost 5 bases and 3 bases respectively, with 10 bases between them. The germline gives CDR1 SQVTM, CDR2 ANQGSEA. The CDR3 has 12 amino acids. The CDR3 reads CSVFVKDTEAFF. DNA of the CDR3: TGCAGCGTTTTTGTGAAGGACACTGAAGCTTTCTTT.

This clonotype has a handful of counts. The J gene is TRBJ2-5, the V gene TRBV20-1; the D is unclear. Trimming took off 2 bases at V and 5 bases at J, with 15 bases between the two ends. This CDR3 spans 14 amino acids. The germline gives CDR1 DFQATT, CDR2 SNEGSKA (reference sequence). CDR3 amino acids: CSARPPSSGETQYF. CDR3 DNA sequence: TGCAGTGCTAGACCCCCGAGTAGTGGGGAGACCCAGTACTTC.

The chain's CDR3 is CASSLSGVTEAFF. In DNA, the CDR3 is TGTGCCAGCAGTTTATCAGGGGTCACTGAAGCTTTCTTT. V gene TRBV27 combines with J gene TRBJ1-1, with TRBD1 as a possible D gene (5 bases). From germline, CDR1 is MNHEY and CDR2 SMNVEV (reference sequence). This CDR3 has 13 amino acids. Deletions cut 0 bases from V and 4 bases from J, with 6 bases between.

This chain uses TRBV6-2 or TRBV6-3 with TRBJ1-6; the match to TRBD1 covers 7 bases. The CDR3 is made up of 15 amino acids. V shed 6 bases, J shed 4 bases, and the junction held 6 bases outside the gene matches. Germline CDR1 and CDR2: MNHEY and SVGEGT. CDR3 DNA: TGTGCCAGCAGACCGGGACAGCCTTATAATTCACCCCTCCACTTT. Its translation is CASRPGQPYNSPLHF.

This clonotype was observed a handful of times. The chain recombines TRBV14 with TRBJ1-1; D possibly corresponds to TRBD1 (5 bases). The V gene lost 3 bases and the J gene lost 5 bases, with 19 bases spanning the gap. The germline V gene encodes CDR1 SGHDN and CDR2 FVKESK. The length of the CDR3 is 16 residues. The CDR3, as DNA: TGTGCCAGCAGCCACTCGCTGGGGAGGGGAGAGACTGAAGCTTTCTTT. Translating it yields CASSHSLGRGETEAFF.

The chain uses TRBV7-2 and TRBJ1-1, with D tentatively TRBD1 (5 bases). There are 12 residues in the CDR3. The V and J ends lost 6 bases and 11 bases respectively, with 16 bases between them. The germline V gene encodes CDR1 SGHTA and CDR2 FQGNSA. This CDR3 reads CASSPGPPGAFF. The CDR3, as DNA: TGTGCCAGCAGTCCCGGGCCGCCAGGGGCTTTCTTT.

The J gene is TRBJ2-7, the V gene TRBV14; perhaps D is TRBD1 or TRBD2 (5 bases each). V was pared by 1 base and J by 0 bases, with 13 bases between. The CDR3 has 16 amino acids. Germline CDR1 is SGHDN and CDR2 is FVKESK. CDR3: CASSQASGPSSYEQYF. The CDR3 region has the DNA TGTGCCAGCAGCCAAGCCTCGGGACCGAGCTCCTACGAGCAGTACTTC.

This clonotype was counted a few times. This chain links TRBV20-1 with TRBJ2-1; perhaps TRBD1 as D (5 bases). In germline, CDR1 is DFQATT, CDR2 SNEGSKA (reference sequence). Trimming pared 5 bases from V and 4 bases from J, leaving 9 bases between. The CDR3 sequence is 12 residues long. The CDR3 DNA reads TGCAGTGCTCCGGACAAGTACAATGAGCAGTTCTTC. Its protein is CSAPDKYNEQFF.

The chain carries TRBV4-2 and TRBJ1-2; maybe TRBD1 (6 bases). The germline gives CDR1 LGHNA, CDR2 YNFKEQ. This CDR3 has 15 amino acids. V lost 0 bases to trimming and J lost 2 bases, with 10 bases between them. The CDR3 coding sequence is TGTGCCAGCAGCCAAGATATAACAGGGAACTATGGCTACACCTTC. It encodes CASSQDITGNYGYTF.

The J gene is TRBJ2-5, the V gene TRBV19, with D uncertain. The CDR3 runs to 14 residues. Trimming pared 7 bases from V and 5 bases from J, leaving 17 bases between. Germline loops: CDR1 LNHDA, CDR2 SQIVND (reference sequence). CDR3 in DNA: TGTGCCAGTACTTCTGGCACTCTGAGGGAGACCCAGTACTTC. Translation gives CASTSGTLRETQYF.

The rearrangement joins TRBV6-5 to TRBJ1-3; D call uncertain. The CDR3 runs to 15 residues. Trimming stripped 2 bases from V and 3 bases from J, with 11 bases between. Germline values: CDR1 MNHEY, CDR2 SVGAGI. The CDR3 DNA follows: TGTGCCAGCAGTTACCGCGGATACGATGGAAACACCATATATTTT. Its protein product is CASSYRGYDGNTIYF.

The chain carries TRBV5-1 and TRBJ2-3; tentative D call: TRBD2 (6 bases). Between the trimmed V and J ends, which lost 7 bases and 1 base, there was a span of 13 bases. Per the germline V gene, CDR1 is SGHRS and CDR2 is YFSETQ. This CDR3 is built from 14 residues. Here the CDR3 reads CASGRTSRTDTQYF. The CDR3 DNA sequence: TGCGCCAGCGGGAGGACGTCCCGCACAGATACGCAGTATTTT. Based on the CDR3 plus reference TRBV5-1 and TRBJ2-3, the full variable domain is KAGVTQTPRYLIKTRGQQVTLSCSPISGHRSVSWYQQTPGQGLQFLFEYFSETQRNKGNFPGRFSGRQFSNSRSEMNVSTLELGDSALYLCASGRTSRTDTQYFGPGTRLTVL.

The chain uses TRBV5-1 and TRBJ2-7, with 10 bases that match TRBD1. This CDR3 has 15 amino acids. V lost 3 bases and J lost 5; bases outside the gene matches: 8. CDR1 and CDR2 (germline): SGHRS, YFSETQ. CDR3: CASSSGTGAADEQYF. The CDR3 DNA sequence: TGCGCCAGCAGCTCCGGGACAGGGGCCGCGGACGAGCAGTACTTC.

This clonotype was seen a handful of times. The J gene is TRBJ2-1, the V gene TRBV7-3; D not certain. The CDR3 sequence is 16 residues long. Germline V gene sequence: CDR1 SGHTA, CDR2 FQGTGA. V lost 5 bases and J 7 bases, leaving 21 bases between the germline ends. This CDR3 is CASSPTMPKTNNEQFF. In DNA, the CDR3 is TGTGCCAGCAGCCCTACGATGCCGAAAACCAATAATGAGCAGTTCTTC.

V is TRBV20-1 and J is TRBJ2-3; D uncertain. CDR1 is DFQATT, CDR2 SNEGSKA, per germline (reference sequence). Trimming cost V 6 bases and J 1 base, with 11 bases left between them. This CDR3 has 13 residues. The CDR3 sequence is CSAHAERTDTQYF. The CDR3 bases are TGCAGTGCCCACGCAGAGCGCACAGATACGCAGTATTTT.